Listed here are 8 T cell receptor beta chains from one sample, sequenced in a study of CD4 T cells in relation to SARS-CoV-2 and coronaviruses. The table came from immunoSEQ multiplex PCR; TCRdb's copy has only in-frame clones and leaves some out. Among some 19,000 clones, around 79% were seen once, and the ten largest hold over 25%. What these receptors recognize is not known. CD4+ T cells from unexposed donors were obtained before the COVID-19 pandemic (2011-2018). Isolation of CD4+ T cells took place after less than twelve days in culture. Sequencing was done on a sample of CD4+ T cells from PBMCs, cultured in vitro. These receptors originate from a human donor in good health.

The chain uses TRBV5-1 and TRBJ2-5, with 15 bases fitting TRBD2. V trimming: 1 base; J trimming: 4 bases; junction bases outside the gene matches: 5. CDR3 size: 17 residues. Germline CDR1 is SGHRS and CDR2 is YFSETQ. CDR3 coding DNA: TGCGCCAGCAGCTTGACGGGACTAGCGGGAGGATCAGAGACCCAGTACTTC. Protein: CASSLTGLAGGSETQYF.

The chain has TRBV11-2 and TRBJ2-1; D possibly corresponds to TRBD2 (6 bases). V lost 3 bases to trimming and J lost 4 bases, with 7 bases between them. This CDR3 contains 13 residues. Germline V lookup: CDR1 SGHAT, CDR2 FQNNGV. Here the CDR3 DNA reads TGTGCCAGCAGCTTCGGGAGATACAATGAGCAGTTCTTC. Translated, it gives CASSFGRYNEQFF. The full variable domain, in which reference TRBV11-2 and TRBJ2-1 provide the parts outside the CDR3, is EAGVAQSPRYKIIEKRQSVAFWCNPISGHATLYWYQQILGQGPKLLIQFQNNGVVDDSQLPKDRFSAERLKGVDSTLKIQPAKLEDSAVYLCASSFGRYNEQFFGPGTRLTVL.

The chain couples TRBV30 to TRBJ2-3; 11 bases fit TRBD1. Germline V CDR1 and CDR2: GTSNPN, SVGIG (reference sequence). The CDR3 covers 14 residues. The trim removed 5 bases at V and 4 bases at J, leaving 5 bases unmatched. The CDR3: CAWSRDRGADTQYF. The DNA for the CDR3 is TGTGCCTGGTCCCGGGACAGGGGGGCAGATACGCAGTATTTT.

This clone was seen a handful of times. This chain's CDR3 is CASRPIKGTSGSTDTQYF. The DNA of the CDR3 is TGTGCCAGCAGGCCGATCAAGGGGACTAGCGGGTCTACAGATACGCAGTATTTT. The chain combines TRBV2 with TRBJ2-3; 12 bases are a match to TRBD2. Trimming cost V 6 bases and J 3 bases; bases outside gene matches: 13. The CDR3 loop spans 18 amino acids. Germline CDR1 is SNHLY and CDR2 is FYNNEI.

The chain has TRBV5-1 and TRBJ2-2, with D uncertain. The CDR3 sequence is 14 residues long. V was trimmed by 0 bases and J by 7 bases, leaving 10 bases between them. CDR1 is SGHRS, CDR2 YFSETQ, per germline. The chain's CDR3 is CASSLAGFGGELFF. The CDR3 nucleotides read TGCGCCAGCAGCTTGGCTGGGTTCGGCGGGGAGCTGTTTTTT.

V usage is TRBV5-4 and J usage is TRBJ2-6; D is undetermined. The CDR3 contains 15 residues. V lost 2 bases and J lost 0, with 6 bases in between. Germline CDR1 is SGHNT and CDR2 is YYREEE (reference sequence). The CDR3 DNA sequence: TGTGCCAGCAGCTTTTCGTACTCTGGGGCCAACGTCCTGACTTTC. It translates to CASSFSYSGANVLTF.

The genes are TRBV24-1 and TRBJ1-5; no definite D call. CDR1 and CDR2 from the germline V gene are KGHDR and SFDVKD. V was trimmed by 4 bases and J by 0 bases, leaving 6 bases between them. CDR3 length: 14 amino acids. The CDR3 nucleotides are TGTGCCACCAGTGAGTTGGCTAGCAATCAGCCCCAGCATTTT. It translates to CATSELASNQPQHF.

The chain uses TRBV7-9 and TRBJ2-5; TRBD2 matches 10 bases. The CDR3 is 15 amino acids. In germline, CDR1 is SEHNR, CDR2 FQNEAQ (reference sequence). Trimming took 4 bases from V and 4 from J; bases not matched to a gene: 6. The CDR3 DNA sequence: TGTGCCAGCAGCTGGAGCGGGAGGGCCGGAGAGACCCAGTACTTC. The encoded protein is CASSWSGRAGETQYF.